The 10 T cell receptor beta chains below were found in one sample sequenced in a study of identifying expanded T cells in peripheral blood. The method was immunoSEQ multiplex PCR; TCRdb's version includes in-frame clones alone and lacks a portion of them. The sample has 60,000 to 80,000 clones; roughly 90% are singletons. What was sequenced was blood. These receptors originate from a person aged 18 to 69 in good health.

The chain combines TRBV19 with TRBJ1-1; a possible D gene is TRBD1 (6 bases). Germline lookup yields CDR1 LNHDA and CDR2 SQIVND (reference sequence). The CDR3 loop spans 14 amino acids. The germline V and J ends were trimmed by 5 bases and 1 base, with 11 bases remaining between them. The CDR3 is CASSPHRENTEAFF. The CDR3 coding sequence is TGTGCCAGTAGTCCCCACAGGGAGAACACTGAAGCTTTCTTT.

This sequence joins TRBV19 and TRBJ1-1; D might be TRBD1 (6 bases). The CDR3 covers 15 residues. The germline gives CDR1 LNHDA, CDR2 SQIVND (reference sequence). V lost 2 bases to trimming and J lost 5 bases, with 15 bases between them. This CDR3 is CASSIHGGRGTEAFF. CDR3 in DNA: TGTGCCAGTAGTATACATGGTGGCAGGGGAACTGAAGCTTTCTTT. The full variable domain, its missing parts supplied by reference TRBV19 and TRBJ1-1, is DGGITQSPKYLFRKEGQNVTLSCEQNLNHDAMYWYRQDPGQGLRLIYYSQIVNDFQKGDIAEGYSVSREKKESFPLTVTSAQKNPTAFYLCASSIHGGRGTEAFFGQGTRLTVV.

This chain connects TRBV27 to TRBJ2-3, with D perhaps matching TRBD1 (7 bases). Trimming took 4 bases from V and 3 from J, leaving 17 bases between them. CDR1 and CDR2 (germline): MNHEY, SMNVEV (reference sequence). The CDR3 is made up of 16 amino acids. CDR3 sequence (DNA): TGTGCCAGCAGTTCGGACTACAGGGGTGAGACAGATACGCAGTATTTT. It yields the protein CASSSDYRGETDTQYF.

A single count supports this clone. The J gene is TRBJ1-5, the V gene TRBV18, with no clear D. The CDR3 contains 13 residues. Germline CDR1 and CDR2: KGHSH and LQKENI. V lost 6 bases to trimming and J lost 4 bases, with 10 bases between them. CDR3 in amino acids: CASSIDGNQPQHF. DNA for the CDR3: TGTGCCAGCTCCATAGACGGAAATCAGCCCCAGCATTTT.

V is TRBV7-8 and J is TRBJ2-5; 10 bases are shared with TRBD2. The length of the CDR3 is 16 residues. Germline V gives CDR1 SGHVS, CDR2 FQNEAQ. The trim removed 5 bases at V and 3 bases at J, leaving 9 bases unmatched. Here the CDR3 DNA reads TGTGCCAGCAGCACAAGGACTAGCGGCCCCGAAGAGACCCAGTACTTC. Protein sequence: CASSTRTSGPEETQYF.

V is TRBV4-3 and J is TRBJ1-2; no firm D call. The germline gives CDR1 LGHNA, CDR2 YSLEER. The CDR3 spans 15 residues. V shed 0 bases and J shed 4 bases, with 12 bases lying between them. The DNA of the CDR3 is TGCGCCAGCAGCCAAGATCTTACGGTCGGCTATGGCTACACCTTC. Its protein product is CASSQDLTVGYGYTF.

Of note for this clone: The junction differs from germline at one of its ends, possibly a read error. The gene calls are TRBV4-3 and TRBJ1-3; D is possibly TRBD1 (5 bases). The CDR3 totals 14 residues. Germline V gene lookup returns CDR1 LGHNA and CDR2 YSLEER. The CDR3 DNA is TGCGCCAGCAGCAAAGACCCAGGGGGAAACACCATATATTTT. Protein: CASSKDPGGNTIYF.

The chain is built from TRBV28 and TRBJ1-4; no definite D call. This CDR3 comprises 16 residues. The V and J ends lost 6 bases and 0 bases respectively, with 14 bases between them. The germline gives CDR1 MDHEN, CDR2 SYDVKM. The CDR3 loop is CASSPMTLATNEKLFF. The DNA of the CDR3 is TGTGCCAGCAGCCCGATGACACTTGCAACTAATGAAAAACTGTTTTTT.

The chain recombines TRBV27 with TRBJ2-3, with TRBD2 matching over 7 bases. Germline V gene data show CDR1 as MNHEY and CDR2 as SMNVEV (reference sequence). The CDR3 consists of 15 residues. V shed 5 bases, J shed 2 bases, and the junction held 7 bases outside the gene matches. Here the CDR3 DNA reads TGTGCCAGCAGTATTTCCGGGACTACCACAGATACGCAGTATTTT. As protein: CASSISGTTTDTQYF.

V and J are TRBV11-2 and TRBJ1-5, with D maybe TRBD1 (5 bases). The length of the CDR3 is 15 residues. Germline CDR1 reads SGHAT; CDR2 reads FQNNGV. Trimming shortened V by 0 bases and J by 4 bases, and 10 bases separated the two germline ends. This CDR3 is CASSLEGGRNQPQHF. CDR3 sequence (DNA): TGTGCCAGCAGCTTAGAGGGGGGGAGGAATCAGCCCCAGCATTTT.